This entry lists 18 T cell receptor beta chains sequenced from one sample in a study of cytomegalovirus exposure and HLA in healthy donors (dated by TCRdb to 2017 to 2019). Library prep was done by the immunoSEQ multiplex PCR assay. For the multiplex PCR, a mixture combining 60 forward primers for TCR Vbeta segments and 13 reverse primers for TCR Jbeta segments was used. The immuneACCESS repertoire file appears here via TCRdb, limited to in-frame rearrangements. These files lack a portion of the clones; in checked studies, under half of the deficit traces to unresolved V genes, and the cause of the others is not known. Within this sample are roughly 180,000 clones, with more than 65% of them counted one time only. The top ten clonotypes cover roughly 1.5% of the sample. Specimen: PBMCs. These receptors came from a male donor in good health and CMV-seronegative.

This rearrangement joins TRBV5-1 to TRBJ2-1, with TRBD1 matching over 7 bases. V shed 4 bases, J shed 3 bases, and the junction held 10 bases outside the gene matches. The CDR3 has 16 residues. The germline V gene has CDR1 SGHRS and CDR2 YFSETQ. The CDR3 nucleotides read TGCGCCAGCAGCAACGGACAGGTGTCAGGCTACAATGAGCAGTTCTTC. It codes for CASSNGQVSGYNEQFF.

J is TRBJ2-5 and V is TRBV7-2; weak D call: TRBD2 (6 bases). TRBJ2-7 explains the end of the DNA better; the J call may be wrong. The V gene's germline CDR1 is SGHTA and CDR2 FQGNSA. The CDR3 is 15 residues long. The CDR3: CASSLRRRANNEQYF. The CDR3 DNA follows: TGTGCCAGCAGCTTGAGGAGGAGGGCTAACAACGAGCAGTACTTC.

V is TRBV7-2 and J is TRBJ2-7, with 15 positions matching TRBD2. Germline V lookup: CDR1 SGHTA, CDR2 FQGNSA. The CDR3 length is 19 residues. The V segment lost 1 base and the J segment 7 bases; nucleotides outside the gene matches: 14. CDR3 in amino acids: CASSLDPRTSGRAGEEQYF. As DNA, the CDR3 is TGTGCCAGCAGCTTAGATCCCCGGACTAGCGGGAGGGCCGGGGAGGAGCAGTACTTC.

The chain couples TRBV18 to TRBJ2-4; a possible D gene is TRBD1 (5 bases). The CDR3 has 14 amino acids. V was trimmed by 3 bases and J by 6 bases, leaving 12 bases between them. Germline V gene lookup returns CDR1 KGHSH and CDR2 LQKENI. CDR3 loop: CASSPGAARNIQYF. The CDR3 DNA is TGTGCCAGCTCACCTGGGGCAGCACGAAACATTCAGTACTTC.

This clone was detected once. This sequence joins TRBV23-1 and TRBJ2-1; perhaps TRBD1 as D (5 bases). TRBV23-1 is labeled an ORF, and its function is uncertain. The V and J ends lost 0 bases and 4 bases respectively, with 10 bases between them. The CDR3 has 15 residues. The CDR3 here is CASSQSIRAYNEQFF. The CDR3 region has the DNA TGCGCCAGCAGTCAATCGATCAGGGCTTACAATGAGCAGTTCTTC.

Concerning this clone: Other DNA sequences of this sample code for an identical CDR3. This chain joins TRBV18 and TRBJ1-6; D is unresolved. Germline V CDR1 and CDR2: KGHSH, LQKENI. V lost 3 bases, J lost 7 bases, and 10 bases lay in between. The CDR3 covers 14 residues. The CDR3 nucleotides read TGTGCCAGCTCACCGGGCACAGAAAATTCACCCCTCCACTTT. Protein: CASSPGTENSPLHF.

This chain links TRBV9 with TRBJ1-1, with 8 bases identical to TRBD1. Trimming at V came to 3 bases and at J to 1 base, leaving 8 bases not matched to a gene. Germline CDR1 and CDR2: SGDLS and YYNGEE. The CDR3 consists of 16 residues. This CDR3 is CASSGERQGKNTEAFF. As DNA, the CDR3 is TGTGCCAGCAGCGGCGAGAGACAGGGGAAGAACACTGAAGCTTTCTTT.

The gene calls are TRBV6-1 and TRBJ2-1; D is ambiguous. The germline V and J ends were trimmed by 3 bases and 2 bases, with 11 bases remaining between them. The CDR3 loop spans 15 amino acids. Germline CDR1 and CDR2: MNHNS and SASEGT. The DNA for the CDR3 is TGTGCCAGCAGTGAGGGCAGGTCCCCCTACAATGAGCAGTTCTTC. Translated, it gives CASSEGRSPYNEQFF.

The chain couples TRBV27 to TRBJ2-1; 14 nucleotides agree with TRBD2. With 5 bases clipped from V and 4 bases from J, the junction kept 1 base outside the gene matches. In germline, CDR1 is MNHEY, CDR2 SMNVEV (reference sequence). The CDR3 totals 15 residues. The DNA for the CDR3 is TGTGCCAGCAGTCGGACTAGCGGGGGGTACAATGAGCAGTTCTTC. Amino acid sequence: CASSRTSGGYNEQFF.

J is TRBJ2-7 and V is TRBV7-9; possible D gene TRBD1, 5 bases. The CDR3 is 15 residues long. Trimming cost V 4 bases and J 6 bases, with 19 bases left between them. Germline CDR1 reads SEHNR; CDR2 reads FQNEAQ (reference sequence). CDR3 amino acids: CASSSPTDATIEQYF. In DNA, the CDR3 is TGTGCCAGCAGCTCGCCGACAGACGCTACGATCGAGCAGTACTTC.

The CDR3 here is CSGTGTGTYEQYF. The CDR3 DNA sequence: TGCAGCGGCACCGGGACAGGGACCTACGAGCAGTACTTC. The V call is TRBV29-1, the J call TRBJ2-7; TRBD1 matches at 9 bases. V trimming: 7 bases; J trimming: 2 bases; junction bases outside the gene matches: 6. CDR3 size: 13 residues. Germline CDR1 is SQVTM and CDR2 is ANQGSEA.

The gene calls are TRBV14 and TRBJ2-1, with TRBD1 as a possible D gene (5 bases). Germline CDR1 is SGHDN and CDR2 is FVKESK. V was cut by 0 bases and J by 8 bases, with 17 bases left in between. This CDR3 is 16 amino acids long. The CDR3 nucleotides read TGTGCCAGCAGCCAAGATGGACCCCCAGGGATAGATGAGCAGTTCTTC. Amino acids: CASSQDGPPGIDEQFF.

The CDR3 DNA follows: TGTGCCAGCAGTCGACAGGGTTTGACCACCACCGGGGAGCTGTTTTTT. As protein: CASSRQGLTTTGELFF. This rearrangement joins TRBV11-2 to TRBJ2-2; TRBD1 agrees at 7 bases. The CDR3 contains 16 residues. Trimming took 6 bases from V and 4 from J; bases not matched to a gene: 11. Per the germline V gene, CDR1 is SGHAT and CDR2 is FQNNGV.

This rearrangement joins TRBV5-4 to TRBJ2-1, with TRBD2 matching over 7 bases. The trim removed 4 bases at V and 10 bases at J, leaving 5 bases unmatched. This CDR3 is built from 12 residues. Germline V lookup: CDR1 SGHNT, CDR2 YYREEE (reference sequence). Here the CDR3 reads CASSIQGGEQFF. The CDR3 DNA follows: TGTGCCAGCAGCATTCAGGGAGGGGAGCAGTTCTTC.

J is TRBJ2-4 and V is TRBV27, with D possibly being TRBD2 (7 bases). V lost 0 bases and J lost 8, with 32 bases in between. Germline CDR1 and CDR2: MNHEY and SMNVEV (reference sequence). The CDR3 is made up of 21 amino acids. The DNA of the CDR3 is TGTGCCAGCAGTTTATCGCCGAGGGGGGTCACTAGCGCCCCCGGTAGGGACATTCAGTACTTC. It specifies CASSLSPRGVTSAPGRDIQYF.

This chain uses TRBV9 with TRBJ2-5; 7 bases line up with TRBD2. This CDR3 has 13 amino acids. The junction had 9 bases not matched to a gene; V was cut back by 6 bases and J by 7 bases. Germline CDR1 reads SGDLS; CDR2 reads YYNGEE. This chain's CDR3 is CASNPRERGTQYF. As DNA, the CDR3 is TGTGCCAGCAACCCCAGGGAGCGGGGGACCCAGTACTTC. The variable domain in full, with the rest retrieved from reference TRBV9 and TRBJ2-5, is DSGVTQTPKHLITATGQRVTLRCSPRSGDLSVYWYQQSLDQGLQFLIQYYNGEERAKGNILERFSAQQFPDLHSELNLSSLELGDSALYFCASNPRERGTQYFGPGTRLLVL.

This clone has a handful of counts. The conserved phenylalanine or tryptophan normally closing the CDR3 is absent here, so this likely arose from a read error. The limits of the CDR3 on the DNA are not certain, so only TCRdb's listed CDR3 is given. The chain joins TRBV4-1 to TRBJ1-1; the table names TRBD1, a call not compared with the DNA. Germline assignment: CDR1 MGHRA and CDR2 YSYEKL. The CDR3 numbers 17 amino acids, ends counted. This CDR3 reads CASSQDPGVQGARSLPL.

This clone was detected only once. J is TRBJ2-3 and V is TRBV2; 8 bases fit TRBD2. The CDR3 sequence is 14 residues long. Losses at the gene ends were 1 base for V and 4 bases for J; bases not matched to a gene: 1. The germline V gene encodes CDR1 SNHLY and CDR2 FYNNEI. CDR3 sequence: CASSEVGGADTQYF. The CDR3 DNA reads as TGTGCCAGCAGTGAAGTCGGGGGGGCAGATACGCAGTATTTT.